This paragraph reports one TCR beta chain. Its antigen is currently unknown. The extraction recovered at least 5.5 micrograms of total RNA per sample. These data are taken from a study of blood T cells in healthy people across ages. Study context: Per two T cells, about one barcoded beta molecule was captured through template switching. General study points: Changes in expanded clonotypes were possibly confounded, as the CMV status of donors was unknown.

Trimming took off 3 bases at V and 6 bases at J, with 15 bases between the two ends. The CDR3 loop spans 15 amino acids. CDR1 and CDR2 from the germline V gene are MDHEN and SYDVKM. Alongside a J-beta primer mix, a sample-barcoded 5' primer served in a second PCR lasting 7 to 11 cycles. A minimum of 2.5 million CDR3-containing paired-end reads was obtained for each sample. TCRdb reprocessed the 5' RACE reads with MiXCR, giving one entry per CDR3 protein. The sample has about a million distinct CDR3 sequences, around 48% seen once. Sequenced input: blood. The V and J genes are TRBV28 and TRBJ1-5; D might be TRBD1 (6 bases). The source is a man younger than 40 in good health. The CDR3 loop is CASSFSGRGPQPQHF. Written as DNA, the CDR3 is TGTGCCAGCAGTTTTAGCGGCCGGGGGCCTCAGCCCCAGCATTTT.